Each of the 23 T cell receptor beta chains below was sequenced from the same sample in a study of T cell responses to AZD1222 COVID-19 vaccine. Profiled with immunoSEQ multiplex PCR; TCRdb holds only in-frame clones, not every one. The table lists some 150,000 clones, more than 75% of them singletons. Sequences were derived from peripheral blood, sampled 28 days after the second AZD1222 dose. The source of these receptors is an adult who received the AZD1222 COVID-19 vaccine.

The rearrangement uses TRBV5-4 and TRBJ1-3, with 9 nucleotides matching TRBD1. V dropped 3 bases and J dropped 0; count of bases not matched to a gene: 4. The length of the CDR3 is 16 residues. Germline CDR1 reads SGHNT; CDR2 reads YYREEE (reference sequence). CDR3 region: CASSSLTGGSGNTIYF. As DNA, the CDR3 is TGTGCCAGCAGCTCTTTGACAGGGGGCTCTGGAAACACCATATATTTT. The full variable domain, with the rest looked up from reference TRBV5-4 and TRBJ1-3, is ETGVTQSPTHLIKTRGQQVTLRCSSQSGHNTVSWYQQALGQGPQFIFQYYREEENGRGNFPPRFSGLQFPNYSSELNVNALELDDSALYLCASSSLTGGSGNTIYFGEGSWLTVV.

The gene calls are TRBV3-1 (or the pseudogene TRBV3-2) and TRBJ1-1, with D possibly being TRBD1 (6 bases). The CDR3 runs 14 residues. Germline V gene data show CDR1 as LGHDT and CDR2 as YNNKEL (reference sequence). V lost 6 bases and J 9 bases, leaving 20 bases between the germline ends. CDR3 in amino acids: CASRSRGTGLKAFF. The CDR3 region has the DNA TGTGCCAGCAGAAGCAGGGGTACAGGGTTGAAAGCTTTCTTT.

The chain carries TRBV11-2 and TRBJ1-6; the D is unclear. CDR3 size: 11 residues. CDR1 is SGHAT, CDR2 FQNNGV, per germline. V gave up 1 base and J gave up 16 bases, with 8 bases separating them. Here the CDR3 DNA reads TGTGCCAGCAGCTTAGCAGGCGGGCTCCACTTT. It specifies CASSLAGGLHF.

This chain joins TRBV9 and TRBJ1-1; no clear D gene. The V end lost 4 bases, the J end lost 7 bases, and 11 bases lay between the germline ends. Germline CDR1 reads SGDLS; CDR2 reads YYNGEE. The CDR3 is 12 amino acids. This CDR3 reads CASSPSSGEAFF. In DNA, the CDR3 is TGTGCCAGCAGCCCCAGCTCCGGTGAAGCTTTCTTT.

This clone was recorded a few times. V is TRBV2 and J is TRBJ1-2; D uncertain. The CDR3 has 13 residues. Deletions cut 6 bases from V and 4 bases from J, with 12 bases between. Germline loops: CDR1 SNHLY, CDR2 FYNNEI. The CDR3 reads CASSREPGYGYTF. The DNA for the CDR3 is TGTGCCAGCAGCCGGGAGCCAGGCTATGGCTACACCTTC.

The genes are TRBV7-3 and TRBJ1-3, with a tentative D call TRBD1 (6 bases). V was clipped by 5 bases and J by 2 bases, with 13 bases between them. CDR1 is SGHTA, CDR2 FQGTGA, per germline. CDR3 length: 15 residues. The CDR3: CASSPQGKPGNTIYF. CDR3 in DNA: TGTGCCAGCAGCCCCCAGGGGAAGCCTGGAAACACCATATATTTT.

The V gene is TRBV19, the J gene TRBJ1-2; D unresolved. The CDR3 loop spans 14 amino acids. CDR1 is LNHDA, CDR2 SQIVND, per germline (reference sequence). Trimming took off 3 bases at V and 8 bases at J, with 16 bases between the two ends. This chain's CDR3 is CASSINQMPRGYTF. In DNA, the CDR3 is TGTGCCAGTAGTATCAACCAGATGCCAAGAGGCTACACCTTC. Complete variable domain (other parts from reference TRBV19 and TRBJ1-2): DGGITQSPKYLFRKEGQNVTLSCEQNLNHDAMYWYRQDPGQGLRLIYYSQIVNDFQKGDIAEGYSVSREKKESFPLTVTSAQKNPTAFYLCASSINQMPRGYTFGSGTRLTVV.

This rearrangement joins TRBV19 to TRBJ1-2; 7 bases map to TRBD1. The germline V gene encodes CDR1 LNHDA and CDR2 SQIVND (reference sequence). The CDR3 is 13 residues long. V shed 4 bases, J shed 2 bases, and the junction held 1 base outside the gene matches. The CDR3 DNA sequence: TGTGCCAGTAGTACAGGGGGAAACTATGGCTACACCTTC. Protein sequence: CASSTGGNYGYTF.

The CDR3 sequence is CASSLQGQYTEAFF. The DNA of the CDR3 is TGTGCCAGCAGCTTACAGGGCCAATACACTGAAGCTTTCTTT. J is TRBJ1-1 and V is TRBV11-1, with D tentatively TRBD1 (5 bases). Germline V gene sequence: CDR1 SGHAT, CDR2 FQDESV (reference sequence). The V end lost 2 bases, the J end lost 3 bases, and 10 bases lay between the germline ends. This CDR3 region has 14 residues. Full variable domain (missing parts from reference TRBV11-1 and TRBJ1-1): EAEVAQSPRYKITEKSQAVAFWCDPISGHATLYWYRQILGQGPELLVQFQDESVVDDSQLPKDRFSAERLKGVDSTLKIQPAELGDSAMYLCASSLQGQYTEAFFGQGTRLTVV.

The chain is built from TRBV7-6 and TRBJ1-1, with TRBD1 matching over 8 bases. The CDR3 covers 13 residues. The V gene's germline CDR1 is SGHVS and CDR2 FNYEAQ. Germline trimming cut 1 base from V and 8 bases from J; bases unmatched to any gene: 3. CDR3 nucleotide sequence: TGTGCCAGCAGCTTAGGGCCAGGGGGCGAAGCTTTCTTT. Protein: CASSLGPGGEAFF.

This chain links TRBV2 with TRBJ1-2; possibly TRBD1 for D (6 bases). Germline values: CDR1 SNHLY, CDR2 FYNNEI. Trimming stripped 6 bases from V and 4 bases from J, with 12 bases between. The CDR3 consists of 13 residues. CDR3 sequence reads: CASRAQGGYGYTF. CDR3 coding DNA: TGTGCCAGCAGGGCACAGGGCGGCTATGGCTACACCTTC.

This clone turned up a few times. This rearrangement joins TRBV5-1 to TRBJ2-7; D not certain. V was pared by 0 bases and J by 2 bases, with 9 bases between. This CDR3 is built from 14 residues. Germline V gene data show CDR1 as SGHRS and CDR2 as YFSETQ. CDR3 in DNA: TGCGCCAGCAGCTTGGTGACTGCGGCCTACGAGCAGTACTTC. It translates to CASSLVTAAYEQYF.

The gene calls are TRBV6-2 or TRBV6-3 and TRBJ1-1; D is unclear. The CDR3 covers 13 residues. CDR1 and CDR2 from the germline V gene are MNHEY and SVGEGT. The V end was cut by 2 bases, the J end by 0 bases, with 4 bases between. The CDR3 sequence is CASSYRVNTEAFF. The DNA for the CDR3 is TGTGCCAGCAGTTACAGGGTGAACACTGAAGCTTTCTTT.

The CDR3: CASSFRQGNVNEQYF. The CDR3, as DNA: TGTGCCAGCAGCTTCCGACAGGGAAATGTAAACGAGCAGTACTTC. The chain uses TRBV5-4 and TRBJ2-7; 7 bases line up with TRBD1. V was clipped by 2 bases and J by 5 bases; unmatched bases: 10. In germline, CDR1 is SGHNT, CDR2 YYREEE (reference sequence). There are 15 residues in the CDR3.

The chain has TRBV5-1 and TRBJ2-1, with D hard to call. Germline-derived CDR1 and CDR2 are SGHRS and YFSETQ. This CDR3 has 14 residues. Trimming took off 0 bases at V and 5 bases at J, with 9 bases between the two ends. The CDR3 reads CASSLEGFDNEQFF. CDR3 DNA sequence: TGCGCCAGCAGCTTGGAAGGATTTGACAATGAGCAGTTCTTC. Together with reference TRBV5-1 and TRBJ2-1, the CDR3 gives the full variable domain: KAGVTQTPRYLIKTRGQQVTLSCSPISGHRSVSWYQQTPGQGLQFLFEYFSETQRNKGNFPGRFSGRQFSNSRSEMNVSTLELGDSALYLCASSLEGFDNEQFFGPGTRLTVL.

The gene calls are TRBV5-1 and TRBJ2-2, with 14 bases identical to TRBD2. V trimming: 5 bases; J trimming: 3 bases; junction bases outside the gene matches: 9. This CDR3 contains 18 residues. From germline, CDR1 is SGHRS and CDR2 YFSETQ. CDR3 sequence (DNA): TGCGCCAGCAGGATGAGACTAGCGGGGGGGCCGGACACCGGGGAGCTGTTTTTT. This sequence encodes CASRMRLAGGPDTGELFF.

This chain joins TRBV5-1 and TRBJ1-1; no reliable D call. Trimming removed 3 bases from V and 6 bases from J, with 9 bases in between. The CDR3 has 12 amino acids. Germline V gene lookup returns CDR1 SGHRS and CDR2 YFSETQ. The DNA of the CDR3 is TGCGCCAGCAGCTACTCGACTTCTGAAGCTTTCTTT. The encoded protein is CASSYSTSEAFF.

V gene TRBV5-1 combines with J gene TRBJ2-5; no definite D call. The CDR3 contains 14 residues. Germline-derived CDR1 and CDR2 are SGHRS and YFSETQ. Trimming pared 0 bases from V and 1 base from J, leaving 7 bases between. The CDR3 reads CASSLDRPQETQYF. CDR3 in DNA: TGCGCCAGCAGCTTGGATCGGCCCCAAGAGACCCAGTACTTC.

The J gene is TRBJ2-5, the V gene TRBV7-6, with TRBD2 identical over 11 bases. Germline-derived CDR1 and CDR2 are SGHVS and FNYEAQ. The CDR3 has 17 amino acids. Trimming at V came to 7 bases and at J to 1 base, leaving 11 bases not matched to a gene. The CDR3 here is CASTDRPGLAAQETQYF. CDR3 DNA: TGTGCCAGCACCGATCGACCGGGACTAGCGGCCCAAGAGACCCAGTACTTC.

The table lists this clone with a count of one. The CDR3 coding sequence is TGTGCCAGCAGCCGACAGGGTCAGCCCCAGCATTTT. This sequence encodes CASSRQGQPQHF. The chain uses TRBV12-3 or TRBV12-4 and TRBJ1-5, with 7 bases identical to TRBD1. V gave up 6 bases and J gave up 6 bases; unmatched junction bases: 2. CDR3 size: 12 residues.

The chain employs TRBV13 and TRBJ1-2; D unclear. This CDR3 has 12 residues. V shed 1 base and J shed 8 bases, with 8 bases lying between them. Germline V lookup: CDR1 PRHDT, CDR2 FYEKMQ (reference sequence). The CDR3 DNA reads TGTGCCAGCAGCTTAGTCCCAATGGGCTACACCTTC. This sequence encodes CASSLVPMGYTF.

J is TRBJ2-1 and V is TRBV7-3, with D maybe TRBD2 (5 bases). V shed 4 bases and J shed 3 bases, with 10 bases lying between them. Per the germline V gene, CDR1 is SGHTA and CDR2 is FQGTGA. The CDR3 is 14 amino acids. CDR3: CASSSSRDYNEQFF. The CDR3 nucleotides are TGTGCCAGCAGCTCCTCCCGGGACTACAATGAGCAGTTCTTC. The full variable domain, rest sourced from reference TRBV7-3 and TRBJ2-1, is GAGVSQTPSNKVTEKGKYVELRCDPISGHTALYWYRQSLGQGPEFLIYFQGTGAADDSGLPNDRFFAVRPEGSVSTLKIQRTERGDSAVYLCASSSSRDYNEQFFGPGTRLTVL.

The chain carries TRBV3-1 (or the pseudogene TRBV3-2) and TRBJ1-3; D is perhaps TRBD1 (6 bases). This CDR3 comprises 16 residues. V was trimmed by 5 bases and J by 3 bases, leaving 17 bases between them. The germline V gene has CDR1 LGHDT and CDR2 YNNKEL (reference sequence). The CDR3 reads CASSYPTGYFGNTIYF. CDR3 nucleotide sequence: TGTGCCAGCAGCTATCCTACAGGGTACTTTGGAAACACCATATATTTT.